These 16 T cell receptor beta chains came from one sample sequenced in a study of Graves' ophthalmopathy and Graves' hyperthyroidism (dated by TCRdb to the late 2010s). These reads were obtained on an Illumina HiSeq 2000. TCR beta CDR3 regions were amplified from RNA transcripts for repertoire sequencing. A first-round RT-PCR used HTBI primers with the Qiagen OneStep RT-PCR kit, followed by a second-round multiplex PCR, size selection and purification. Using fastp trimming at Q25 and MiXCR clonotype assembly, TCRdb reanalyzed the public sequencing data and kept in-frame beta chains. Entries are consolidated by CDR3 protein sequence, retaining the most common genes and DNA. For this sample the table gives hundreds of thousands of distinct CDR3 sequences, of which around 45% were detected only once. Of the sample, over 40% falls within the top ten clones. Sequencing used peripheral blood. The receptors stem from an adult man with Graves' ophthalmopathy.

The chain has TRBV12-3 or TRBV12-4 and TRBJ2-2, with 8 bases identical to TRBD2. Germline trimming cut 8 bases from V and 4 bases from J; bases unmatched to any gene: 3. This CDR3 spans 13 amino acids. Here the CDR3 DNA reads TGTGCCAGCGCACGGGGGGGCACCGGGGAGCTGTTTTTT. Amino acid sequence: CASARGGTGELFF.

V is TRBV10-3 and J is TRBJ1-5; possibly TRBD1 for D (5 bases). Germline-derived CDR1 and CDR2 are ENHRY and SYGVKD. This CDR3 has 19 amino acids. Trimming took off 10 bases at V and 0 bases at J, with 28 bases between the two ends. CDR3 sequence: CASRTSTITGTDSNQPQHF. CDR3 in DNA: TGTGCCAGCAGGACCAGCACTATTACCGGGACGGATAGCAATCAGCCCCAGCATTTT.

The DNA of the CDR3 is TGTGCCAGCAGTTACTCCTCCGCCAGCGGCTATGGCTACACCTTC. Translated: CASSYSSASGYGYTF. V is TRBV6-5 and J is TRBJ1-2; D is ambiguous. The CDR3 spans 15 residues. Looked up from germline, CDR1 is MNHEY and CDR2 is SVGAGI. The V end was cut by 0 bases, the J end by 4 bases, with 12 bases between.

The chain employs TRBV5-1 and TRBJ2-7; 11 positions agree with TRBD2. In germline, CDR1 is SGHRS, CDR2 YFSETQ. The CDR3 runs 16 residues. With 4 bases clipped from V and 2 bases from J, the junction kept 8 bases outside the gene matches. DNA of the CDR3: TGCGCCAGCAGCCCAGAACTAGCGGGAGCACCCTACGAGCAGTACTTC. This translates into CASSPELAGAPYEQYF. The variable domain in full, with the rest retrieved from reference TRBV5-1 and TRBJ2-7, is KAGVTQTPRYLIKTRGQQVTLSCSPISGHRSVSWYQQTPGQGLQFLFEYFSETQRNKGNFPGRFSGRQFSNSRSEMNVSTLELGDSALYLCASSPELAGAPYEQYFGPGTRLTVT.

This clonotype was counted ten times or more. The V call is TRBV2, the J call TRBJ1-2; tentative D call: TRBD1 (5 bases). The V end was cut by 7 bases, the J end by 0 bases, with 15 bases between. The CDR3 consists of 15 residues. The germline V gene encodes CDR1 SNHLY and CDR2 FYNNEI. This CDR3 is CASTTFDSANYGYTF. CDR3 nucleotides: TGTGCCAGCACGACCTTCGACAGCGCTAACTATGGCTACACCTTC.

In the case of this clonotype: The junction does not match germline at one end; this may be a read error. The chain has TRBV10-2 and TRBJ2-7, with 11 bases identical to TRBD2. CDR3 length equals 14 residues. CDR1 is WSHSY and CDR2 is SAAADI in the germline V gene. CDR3 in DNA: TGTGCCAGCAGTGTACTAGCGGGAGACTACGAGCAGTACTTC. This translates into CASSVLAGDYEQYF.

The chain couples TRBV7-8 to TRBJ1-5; weak D call: TRBD1 (5 bases). Germline V gene data show CDR1 as SGHVS and CDR2 as FQNEAQ. This CDR3 region has 13 residues. Trimming took 0 bases from V and 8 from J, leaving 8 bases between them. DNA for the CDR3: TGTGCCAGCAGCTTAGCCAGGGACGAGCCCCAGCATTTT. Amino acid sequence: CASSLARDEPQHF.

This clonotype was found many times. The rearrangement joins TRBV10-3 to TRBJ1-2; a possible D gene is TRBD1 (5 bases). The V end was cut by 3 bases, the J end by 2 bases, with 16 bases between. Germline V gives CDR1 ENHRY, CDR2 SYGVKD. The CDR3 loop spans 16 amino acids. DNA for the CDR3: TGTGCCATCAGTGATCCCTCCGGGGGAGAGAACTATGGCTACACCTTC. This encodes CAISDPSGGENYGYTF.

This clonotype was picked up one time. The chain links TRBV28 to TRBJ2-2; 7 bases are shared with TRBD1. V dropped 3 bases and J dropped 4; count of bases not matched to a gene: 5. The length of the CDR3 is 15 residues. The germline V gene has CDR1 MDHEN and CDR2 SYDVKM. The CDR3 nucleotides are TGTGCCAGCAGTTTCGGGACAGCCGTCACCGGGGAGCTGTTTTTT. This translates into CASSFGTAVTGELFF.

The rearrangement joins TRBV7-2 to TRBJ1-2; D possibly corresponds to TRBD1 (6 bases). Germline CDR1 is SGHTA and CDR2 is FQGNSA. The CDR3 has 13 residues. Deletions cut 5 bases from V and 12 bases from J, with 19 bases between. CDR3 nucleotide sequence: TGTGCCAGCAGCCGATACAGGGAATCTGGAAACACCTTC. This gives the protein CASSRYRESGNTF.

The V and J genes are TRBV7-2 and TRBJ2-7; 7 nucleotides align to TRBD1. CDR1 and CDR2 from the germline V gene are SGHTA and FQGNSA. V lost 1 base, J lost 3 bases, and 12 bases stayed unmatched. CDR3 length: 17 residues. Here the CDR3 reads CASSLGGGQPGGYEQYF. In nucleotides, the CDR3 is TGTGCCAGCAGCTTAGGTGGGGGACAGCCTGGGGGCTACGAGCAGTACTTC.

This clonotype was picked up a small number of times. This chain connects TRBV6-5 to TRBJ2-5; TRBD2 matches at 7 bases. V was clipped by 2 bases and J by 5 bases; unmatched bases: 17. The CDR3 is 18 amino acids. Germline CDR1 and CDR2: MNHEY and SVGAGI. The CDR3: CASSYAVTRGGPRETQYF. The CDR3 DNA reads as TGTGCCAGCAGTTACGCAGTGACGCGGGGAGGGCCGAGGGAGACCCAGTACTTC.

The chain links TRBV5-8 to TRBJ2-7, with D possibly TRBD1 on 5 matching bases. The CDR3 has 15 amino acids. The V gene's germline CDR1 is SGHTS and CDR2 YDEGEE. Between the trimmed V and J ends, which lost 1 base and 2 bases, there was a span of 13 bases. In nucleotides, the CDR3 is TGTGCCAGCAGCTTGCGCAATAGGACAACCTACGAGCAGTACTTC. This gives the protein CASSLRNRTTYEQYF.

This clonotype turned up a few times. The chain is built from TRBV5-4 and TRBJ1-1; unclear D gene. This CDR3 has 14 residues. V shed 3 bases and J shed 0 bases, with 9 bases lying between them. Germline CDR1 reads SGHNT; CDR2 reads YYREEE (reference sequence). In DNA form, the CDR3 reads TGTGCCAGCAGCTCCGGACTGATGAACACTGAAGCTTTCTTT. Translation gives CASSSGLMNTEAFF.

The genes are TRBV7-2 and TRBJ1-5; 8 bases are shared with TRBD1. This CDR3 contains 17 residues. CDR1 is SGHTA, CDR2 FQGNSA, per germline. J was trimmed by 2 bases and V by 5 bases; bases with no gene match: 11. DNA of the CDR3: TGTGCCAGCAGCCTCTCGACAGGGGTCACCGGCAATCAGCCCCAGCATTTT. Its translation is CASSLSTGVTGNQPQHF.

Points on this clonotype: A read error may explain this, as a much larger clone is one base away. The V and J genes are TRBV25-1 and TRBJ1-2, with D unclear. Per the germline V gene, CDR1 is MGHDK and CDR2 is SYGVNS. Trimming left V 11 bases short and J 6 bases short, with 13 bases between. The CDR3 covers 11 residues. CDR3 sequence (DNA): TGTGCCGCCTGTGACGGGAATGGCTACACCTTC. This gives the protein CAACDGNGYTF.